These 10 T cell receptor beta chains share one sample of origin, sequenced in a study of T cells after yellow fever vaccination. TCRdb analysed the 5' RACE reads with MiXCR anew, one entry per CDR3 protein. The sample includes about 94,000 distinct CDR3 sequences, roughly 9% seen only once; the top ten take 15% to 20%. Sample: CD8+ T cells not binding an NS4B(214-222) dextramer, sorted from PBMCs, taken less than 16 days after the first yellow fever vaccination. Receptors were obtained from a man between 18 and 35 years old who received the YFV17D yellow fever vaccine.

This clonotype was counted a few times. The chain has TRBV12-3 or TRBV12-4 and TRBJ2-1; D not resolved. This CDR3 is built from 13 residues. V was clipped by 0 bases and J by 9 bases, with 9 bases between them. The CDR3 bases are TGTGCCAGCAGTTTAGCAAGAATCGGTGAGCAGTTCTTC. Protein: CASSLARIGEQFF.

The chain is built from TRBV14 and TRBJ1-1; D gene unclear. This CDR3 comprises 16 residues. V was cut by 4 bases and J by 2 bases, with 17 bases left in between. Germline CDR1 is SGHDN and CDR2 is FVKESK. The CDR3 coding sequence is TGTGCCAGCAGCCCCTCCTGGACGGGGAGAAACACTGAAGCTTTCTTT. Translation: CASSPSWTGRNTEAFF.

The chain combines TRBV7-9 with TRBJ2-2, with D uncertain. CDR1 and CDR2 (germline): SEHNR, FQNEAQ (reference sequence). CDR3 length: 15 amino acids. Between the trimmed V and J ends, which lost 1 base and 8 bases, there was a span of 14 bases. The CDR3, as DNA: TGTGCCAGCAGCTTAGGCTACGGTTTGTCGGGGGAGCTGTTTTTT. Residues: CASSLGYGLSGELFF.

The chain has TRBV7-9 and TRBJ2-3, with TRBD2 matching over 7 bases. Germline assignment: CDR1 SEHNR and CDR2 FQNEAQ (reference sequence). This CDR3 has 16 amino acids. The J segment lost 1 base and the V segment lost 5 bases, leaving 9 bases of the junction unmatched. CDR3 in DNA: TGTGCCAGCAGCCGCGCCGAGACTAGCCGCACAGATACGCAGTATTTT. Its protein product is CASSRAETSRTDTQYF. Together with reference TRBV7-9 and TRBJ2-3, the CDR3 gives the full variable domain: DTGVSQNPRHKITKRGQNVTFRCDPISEHNRLYWYRQTLGQGPEFLTYFQNEAQLEKSRLLSDRFSAERPKGSFSTLEIQRTEQGDSAMYLCASSRAETSRTDTQYFGPGTRLTVL.

This chain connects TRBV30 to TRBJ2-2; D remains ambiguous. Germline CDR1 GTSNPN, CDR2 SVGIG (reference sequence). The CDR3 is 15 amino acids. Trimming removed 0 bases from V and 1 base from J, with 9 bases in between. DNA of the CDR3: TGTGCCTGGAGTGTTTCTGGTATGAACACCGGGGAGCTGTTTTTT. It codes for CAWSVSGMNTGELFF. The complete variable domain, with remaining parts taken from reference TRBV30 and TRBJ2-2, reads SQTIHQWPATLVQPVGSPLSLECTVEGTSNPNLYWYRQAAGRGLQLLFYSVGIGQISSEVPQNLSASRPQDRQFILSSKKLLLSDSGFYLCAWSVSGMNTGELFFGEGSRLTVL.

This clonotype has ten or more counts. The chain combines TRBV6-2 or TRBV6-3 with TRBJ1-6, with 8 positions matching TRBD1. Germline V gene data show CDR1 as MNHEY and CDR2 as SVGEGT. V was clipped by 8 bases and J by 7 bases; unmatched bases: 7. The CDR3 runs 14 residues. CDR3 sequence: CASGGQGRNSPLHF. The CDR3 DNA sequence: TGTGCCAGCGGCGGACAGGGTCGAAATTCACCCCTCCACTTT.

This clonotype was seen only a few times. This chain links TRBV4-3 with TRBJ1-6, with D tentatively TRBD1 (5 bases). V gave up 2 bases and J gave up 3 bases, with 11 bases separating them. Germline values: CDR1 LGHNA, CDR2 YSLEER. The CDR3 sequence is 16 residues long. In nucleotides, the CDR3 is TGCGCCAGCAGCCAACGAGGGGCTCTCTATAATTCACCCCTCCACTTT. This translates into CASSQRGALYNSPLHF.

The chain couples TRBV20-1 to TRBJ1-1; D is unresolved. Germline V gene lookup returns CDR1 DFQATT and CDR2 SNEGSKA (reference sequence). The CDR3 runs 14 residues. V was clipped by 2 bases and J by 0 bases, with 10 bases between them. CDR3 loop: CSARPRGLNTEAFF. CDR3 nucleotide sequence: TGCAGTGCTAGACCGCGGGGATTGAACACTGAAGCTTTCTTT.

V usage is TRBV7-9 and J usage is TRBJ1-2; D gene unclear. The CDR3 has 14 residues. V lost 1 base and J 5 bases, leaving 11 bases between the germline ends. Germline lookup yields CDR1 SEHNR and CDR2 FQNEAQ (reference sequence). This CDR3 is CASSLGAGFYGYTF. In DNA form, the CDR3 reads TGTGCCAGCAGCTTAGGGGCGGGGTTTTATGGCTACACCTTC.

Only a few counts were recorded for this clonotype. The rearrangement uses TRBV4-1 and TRBJ2-1; D is tentatively TRBD1 or TRBD2 (6 bases each). V was shortened by 4 bases and J by 4 bases, with 17 bases between the two germline ends. This CDR3 has 16 residues. Germline-derived CDR1 and CDR2 are MGHRA and YSYEKL. CDR3: CASSLTRGDTYNEQFF. CDR3 DNA: TGCGCCAGCAGCCTAACAAGGGGGGACACTTACAATGAGCAGTTCTTC.